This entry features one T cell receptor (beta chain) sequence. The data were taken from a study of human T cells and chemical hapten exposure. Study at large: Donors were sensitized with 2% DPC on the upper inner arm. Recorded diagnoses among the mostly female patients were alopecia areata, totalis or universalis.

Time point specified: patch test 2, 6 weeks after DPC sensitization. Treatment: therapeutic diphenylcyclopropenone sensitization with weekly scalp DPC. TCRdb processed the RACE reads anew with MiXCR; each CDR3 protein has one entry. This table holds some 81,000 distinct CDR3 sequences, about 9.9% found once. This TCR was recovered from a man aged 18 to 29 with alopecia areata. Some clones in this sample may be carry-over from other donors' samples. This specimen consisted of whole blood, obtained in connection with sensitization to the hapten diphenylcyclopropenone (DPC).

CDR3: CASSRLPPDRDEENTQYF. The CDR3 bases are TGTGCCAGCAGCCGACTGCCACCCGACAGGGACGAGGAGAATACGCAGTATTTT. The chain recombines TRBV11-3 with TRBJ2-3; 7 positions agree with TRBD1. CDR3 length: 18 amino acids. The V gene's germline CDR1 is SGHNT and CDR2 YENEEA. V shed 5 bases, J shed 7 bases, and the junction held 21 bases outside the gene matches.